Here is one T cell receptor (beta chain) with its context. What it recognizes is unknown. The data stem from a study of T cell responses to AZD1222 COVID-19 vaccine. Notes on the study in general: Spike-specific TCR breadth and depth grew following two AZD1222 doses. Of the AZD1222 recipients, only 5 to 7 were seropositive at baseline. Repertoire sampling was restricted to post-peak T cell response timepoints.

Germline V gives CDR1 LGHNA, CDR2 YSLEER. V lost 4 bases, J lost 4 bases, and 12 bases lay in between. The CDR3 extends over 14 amino acids. Some clones are missing from TCRdb's copy, which holds only in-frame ones; the method was immunoSEQ multiplex PCR. The data contain approximately 150,000 clones, over 85% of them singletons. The receptor was derived from an adult who received the AZD1222 COVID-19 vaccine. V usage is TRBV4-3 and J usage is TRBJ2-3; unclear D gene. Sequenced material: peripheral blood, taken 28 days after the second AZD1222 dose. CDR3 region: CASSLALTADTQYF. The CDR3 bases are TGCGCCAGCAGCCTCGCTTTGACCGCAGATACGCAGTATTTT.